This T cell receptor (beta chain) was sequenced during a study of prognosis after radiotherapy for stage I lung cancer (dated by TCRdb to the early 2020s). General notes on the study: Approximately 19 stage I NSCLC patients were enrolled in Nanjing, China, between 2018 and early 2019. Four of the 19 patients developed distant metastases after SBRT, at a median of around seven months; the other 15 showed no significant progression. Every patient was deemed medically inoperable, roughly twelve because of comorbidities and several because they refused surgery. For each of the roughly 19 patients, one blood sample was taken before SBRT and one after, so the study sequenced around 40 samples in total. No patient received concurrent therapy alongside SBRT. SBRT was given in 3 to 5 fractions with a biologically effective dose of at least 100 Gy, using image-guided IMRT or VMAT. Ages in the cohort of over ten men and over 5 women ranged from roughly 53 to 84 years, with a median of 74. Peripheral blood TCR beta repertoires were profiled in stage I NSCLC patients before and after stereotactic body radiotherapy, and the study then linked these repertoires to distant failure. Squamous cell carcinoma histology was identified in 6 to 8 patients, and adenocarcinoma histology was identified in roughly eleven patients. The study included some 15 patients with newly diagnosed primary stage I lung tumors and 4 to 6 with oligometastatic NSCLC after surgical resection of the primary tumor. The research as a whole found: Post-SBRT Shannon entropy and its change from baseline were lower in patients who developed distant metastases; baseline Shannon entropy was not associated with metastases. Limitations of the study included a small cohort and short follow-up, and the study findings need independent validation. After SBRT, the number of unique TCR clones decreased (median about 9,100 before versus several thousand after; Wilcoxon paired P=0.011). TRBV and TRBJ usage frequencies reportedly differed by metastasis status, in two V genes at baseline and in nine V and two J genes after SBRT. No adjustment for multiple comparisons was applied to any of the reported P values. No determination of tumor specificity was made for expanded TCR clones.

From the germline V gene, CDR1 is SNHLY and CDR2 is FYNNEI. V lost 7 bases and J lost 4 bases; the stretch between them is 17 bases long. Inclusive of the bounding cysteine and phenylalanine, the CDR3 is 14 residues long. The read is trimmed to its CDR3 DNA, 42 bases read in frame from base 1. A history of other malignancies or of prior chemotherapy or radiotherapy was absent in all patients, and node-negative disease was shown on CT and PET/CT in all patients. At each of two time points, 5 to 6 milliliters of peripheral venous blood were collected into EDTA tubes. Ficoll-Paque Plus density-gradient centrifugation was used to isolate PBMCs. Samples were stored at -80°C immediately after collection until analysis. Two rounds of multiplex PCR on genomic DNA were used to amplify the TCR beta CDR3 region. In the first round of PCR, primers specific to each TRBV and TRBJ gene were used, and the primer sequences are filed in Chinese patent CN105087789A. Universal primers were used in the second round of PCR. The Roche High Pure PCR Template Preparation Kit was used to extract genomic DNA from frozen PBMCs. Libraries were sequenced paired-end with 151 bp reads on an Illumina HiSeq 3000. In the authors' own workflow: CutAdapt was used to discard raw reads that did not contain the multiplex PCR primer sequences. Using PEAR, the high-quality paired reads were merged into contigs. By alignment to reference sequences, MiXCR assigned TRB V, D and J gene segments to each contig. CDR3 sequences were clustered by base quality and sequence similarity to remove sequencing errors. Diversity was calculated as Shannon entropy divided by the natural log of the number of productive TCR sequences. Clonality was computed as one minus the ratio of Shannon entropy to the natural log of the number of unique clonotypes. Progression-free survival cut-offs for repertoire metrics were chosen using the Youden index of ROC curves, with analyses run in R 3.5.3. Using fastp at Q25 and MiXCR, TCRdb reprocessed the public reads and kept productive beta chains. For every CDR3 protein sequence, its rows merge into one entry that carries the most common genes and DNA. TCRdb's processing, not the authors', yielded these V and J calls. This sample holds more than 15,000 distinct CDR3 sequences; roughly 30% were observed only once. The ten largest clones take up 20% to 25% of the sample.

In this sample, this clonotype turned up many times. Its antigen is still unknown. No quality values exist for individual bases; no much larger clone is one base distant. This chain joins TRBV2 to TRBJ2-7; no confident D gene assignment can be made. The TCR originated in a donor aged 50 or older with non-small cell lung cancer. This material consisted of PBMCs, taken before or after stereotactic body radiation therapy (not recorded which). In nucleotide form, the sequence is TGTGCCAGCATTTACATCATTGACAATTACGAGCAGTACTTC. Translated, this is CASIYIIDNYEQYF. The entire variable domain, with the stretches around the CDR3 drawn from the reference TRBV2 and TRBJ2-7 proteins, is EPEVTQTPSHQVTQMGQEVILRCVPISNHLYFYWYRQILGQKVEFLVSFYNNEISEKSEIFDDQFSVERPDGSNFTLKIRSTKLEDSAMYFCASIYIIDNYEQYFGPGTRLTVT.